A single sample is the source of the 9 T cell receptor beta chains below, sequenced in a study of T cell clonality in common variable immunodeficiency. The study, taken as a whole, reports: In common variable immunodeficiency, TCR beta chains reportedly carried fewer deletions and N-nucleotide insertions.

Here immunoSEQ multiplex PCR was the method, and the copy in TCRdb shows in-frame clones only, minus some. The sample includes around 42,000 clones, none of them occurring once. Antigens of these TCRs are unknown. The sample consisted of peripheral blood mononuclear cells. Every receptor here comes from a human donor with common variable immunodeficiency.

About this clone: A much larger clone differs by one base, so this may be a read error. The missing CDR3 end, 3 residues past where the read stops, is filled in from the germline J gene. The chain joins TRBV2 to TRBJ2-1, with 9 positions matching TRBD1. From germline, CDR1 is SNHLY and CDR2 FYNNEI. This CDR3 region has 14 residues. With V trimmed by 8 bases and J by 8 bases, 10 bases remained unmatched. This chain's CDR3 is CASRGQGGLDEQFF. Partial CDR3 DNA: TGTGCCAGCCGGGGACAGGGTGGGCTCGATGAG.

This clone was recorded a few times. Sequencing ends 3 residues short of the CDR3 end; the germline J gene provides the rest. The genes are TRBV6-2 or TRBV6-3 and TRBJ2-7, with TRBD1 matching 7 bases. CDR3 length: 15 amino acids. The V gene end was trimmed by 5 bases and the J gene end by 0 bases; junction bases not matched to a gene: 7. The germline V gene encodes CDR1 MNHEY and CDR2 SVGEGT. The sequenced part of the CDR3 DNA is TGTGCCAGCAGTGCTTGGGACAGCGTCTCCTACGAG. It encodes CASSAWDSVSYE. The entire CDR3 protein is CASSAWDSVSYEQYF.

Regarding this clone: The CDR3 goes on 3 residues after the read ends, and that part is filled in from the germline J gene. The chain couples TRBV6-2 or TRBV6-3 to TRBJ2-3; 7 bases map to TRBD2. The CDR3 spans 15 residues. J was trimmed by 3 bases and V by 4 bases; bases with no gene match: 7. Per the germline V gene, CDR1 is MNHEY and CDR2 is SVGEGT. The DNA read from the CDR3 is TGTGCCAGCAGTTCTGGGAGCGGGAATACAGATACG. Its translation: CASSSGSGNTDT. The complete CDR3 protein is CASSSGSGNTDTQYF.

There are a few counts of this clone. Incomplete CDR3 DNA: TGTGCCTGGAGTGTCGGGACAGCTCTAGCCAAAAACATT. Amino acids: CAWSVGTALAKNI. The entire CDR3 is CAWSVGTALAKNIQYF. This chain uses TRBV30 with TRBJ2-4; the match to TRBD1 covers 7 bases. Read coverage stops 3 residues before the CDR3 terminus; the germline J gene supplies the remainder. The CDR3 totals 16 residues. V was pared by 0 bases and J by 0 bases, with 5 bases of the junction left unmatched. Looked up from germline, CDR1 is GTSNPN and CDR2 is SVGIG (reference sequence).

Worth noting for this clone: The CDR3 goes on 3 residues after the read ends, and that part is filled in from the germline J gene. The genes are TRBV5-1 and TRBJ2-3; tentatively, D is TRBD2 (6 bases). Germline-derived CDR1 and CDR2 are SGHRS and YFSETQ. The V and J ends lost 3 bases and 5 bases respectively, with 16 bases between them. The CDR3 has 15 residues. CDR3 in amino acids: CASSSQTSGLDTQYF. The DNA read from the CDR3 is TGCGCCAGCAGCTCCCAGACTAGTGGCCTAGATACG.

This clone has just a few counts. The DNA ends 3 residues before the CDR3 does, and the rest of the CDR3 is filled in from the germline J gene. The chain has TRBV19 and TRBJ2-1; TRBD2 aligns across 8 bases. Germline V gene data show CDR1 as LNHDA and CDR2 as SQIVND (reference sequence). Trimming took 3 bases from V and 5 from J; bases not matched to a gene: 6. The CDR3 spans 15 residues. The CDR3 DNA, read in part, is TGTGCCAGTAGTATTGGTAGCGGGGATAACAATGAG. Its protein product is CASSIGSGDNNE. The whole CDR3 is CASSIGSGDNNEQFF.

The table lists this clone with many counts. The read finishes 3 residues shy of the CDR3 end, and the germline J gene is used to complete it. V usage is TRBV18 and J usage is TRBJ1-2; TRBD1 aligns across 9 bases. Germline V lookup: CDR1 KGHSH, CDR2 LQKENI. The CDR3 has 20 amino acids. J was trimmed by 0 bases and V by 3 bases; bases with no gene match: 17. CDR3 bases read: TGTGCCAGCTCACCTCTCGAAGGACAGGGGAGAGAAGAGGCTAACTATGGC. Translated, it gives CASSPLEGQGREEANYG. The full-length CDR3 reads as CASSPLEGQGREEANYGYTF.

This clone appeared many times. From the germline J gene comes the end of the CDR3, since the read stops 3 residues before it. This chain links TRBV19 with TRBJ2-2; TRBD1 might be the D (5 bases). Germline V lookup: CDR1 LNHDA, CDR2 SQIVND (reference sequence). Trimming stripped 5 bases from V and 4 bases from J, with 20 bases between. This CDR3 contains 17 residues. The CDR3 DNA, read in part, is TGTGCCAGTAGTTTGGTGTGGGGCGCCGTGGGCACCGGGGAG. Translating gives CASSLVWGAVGTGE. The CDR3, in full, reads CASSLVWGAVGTGELFF.

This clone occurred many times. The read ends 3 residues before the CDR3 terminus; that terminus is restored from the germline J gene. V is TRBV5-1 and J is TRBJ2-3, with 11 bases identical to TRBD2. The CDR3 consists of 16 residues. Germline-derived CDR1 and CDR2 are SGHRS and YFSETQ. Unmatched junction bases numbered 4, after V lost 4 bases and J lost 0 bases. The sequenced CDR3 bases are TGCGCCAGCAGCCCTGGGACTAGCGGTAGCACAGATACG. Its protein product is CASSPGTSGSTDT. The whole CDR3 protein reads CASSPGTSGSTDTQYF.